Shown below are 9 T cell receptor beta chains from a single sample sequenced in a study of T-cell memory formation after mild COVID-19. One entry per CDR3 protein, called by TCRdb with MiXCR from the 5' RACE reads. Of around 420,000 distinct CDR3 sequences listed, about 24% were seen once; the top ten hold 8.8%. Sample: PBMCs or a T cell subset sorted from them (not recorded which). The source is an adult woman who had mild COVID-19 (a few samples of this study predate the infection). Cell type and time point are not known.

This sequence joins TRBV7-3 and TRBJ2-3, with D perhaps being TRBD1 or TRBD2 (5 bases each). Germline V lookup: CDR1 SGHTA, CDR2 FQGTGA. This CDR3 is built from 15 residues. Deletions cut 5 bases from V and 0 bases from J, with 12 bases between. The CDR3 sequence: CASSRDGTSTDTQYF. The CDR3 nucleotides are TGTGCCAGCAGCCGGGACGGTACTAGCACAGATACGCAGTATTTT.

This clonotype has ten or more counts. The chain links TRBV5-1 to TRBJ1-5; no clear D. The CDR3 is made up of 13 amino acids. Trimming took off 0 bases at V and 5 bases at J, with 6 bases between the two ends. The germline V gene has CDR1 SGHRS and CDR2 YFSETQ. The CDR3 loop is CASSLDPDQPQHF. The CDR3 nucleotides read TGCGCCAGCAGCTTGGACCCTGATCAGCCCCAGCATTTT. Full variable domain (rest looked up from reference TRBV5-1 and TRBJ1-5): KAGVTQTPRYLIKTRGQQVTLSCSPISGHRSVSWYQQTPGQGLQFLFEYFSETQRNKGNFPGRFSGRQFSNSRSEMNVSTLELGDSALYLCASSLDPDQPQHFGDGTRLSIL.

V and J are TRBV9 and TRBJ2-3, with 10 nucleotides matching TRBD2. Germline V lookup: CDR1 SGDLS, CDR2 YYNGEE. V lost 3 bases and J lost 5; bases outside the gene matches: 9. This CDR3 spans 16 amino acids. CDR3 sequence reads: CASSALLAGVGDTQYF. CDR3 nucleotides: TGTGCCAGCAGCGCCCTTCTAGCGGGAGTAGGAGATACGCAGTATTTT. The whole variable domain, filled in from reference TRBV9 and TRBJ2-3, reads DSGVTQTPKHLITATGQRVTLRCSPRSGDLSVYWYQQSLDQGLQFLIQYYNGEERAKGNILERFSAQQFPDLHSELNLSSLELGDSALYFCASSALLAGVGDTQYFGPGTRLTVL.

This sequence joins TRBV12-3 or TRBV12-4 and TRBJ2-3, with 7 bases matching TRBD1. The CDR3 is made up of 14 amino acids. Trimming cost V 3 bases and J 2 bases; bases outside gene matches: 2. The CDR3 region has the DNA TGTGCCAGCAGTTTGGGACAGCTCACAGATACGCAGTATTTT. Encoded protein: CASSLGQLTDTQYF.

A few counts support this clonotype. CDR3 coding DNA: TGCGCCAGCAGCTTTAGTTCAGCCCCCGCGAGAGTCGCTGAAGCTTTCTTT. Translation gives CASSFSSAPARVAEAFF. This chain joins TRBV5-1 and TRBJ1-1; D is ambiguous. In germline, CDR1 is SGHRS, CDR2 YFSETQ. The V end lost 2 bases, the J end lost 6 bases, and 23 bases lay between the germline ends. The CDR3 runs 17 residues.

The genes are TRBV6-1 and TRBJ2-1; D may be TRBD2 (6 bases). CDR1 and CDR2 (germline): MNHNS, SASEGT. V lost 0 bases, J lost 2 bases, and 14 bases lay in between. This CDR3 contains 17 residues. The CDR3 coding sequence is TGTGCCAGCAGTGAAGCGCGGGGTGGTACGGCCTACAATGAGCAGTTCTTC. Its protein is CASSEARGGTAYNEQFF.

The J gene is TRBJ2-1, the V gene TRBV2; 11 bases align to TRBD2. V lost 5 bases, J lost 4 bases, and 7 bases stayed unmatched. The CDR3 runs 16 residues. The V gene's germline CDR1 is SNHLY and CDR2 FYNNEI. CDR3 protein: CASSPEGLAAYNEQFF. The CDR3 region has the DNA TGTGCCAGCAGTCCAGAGGGACTAGCGGCTTACAATGAGCAGTTCTTC.

This clonotype was observed a few times. The chain links TRBV24-1 to TRBJ2-2; unclear D gene. The V end was cut by 11 bases, the J end by 6 bases, with 12 bases between. The CDR3 is 12 residues long. Germline assignment: CDR1 KGHDR and CDR2 SFDVKD. The CDR3 nucleotides are TGTGCCATTTCCGGGCACCCCGGGGAGCTGTTTTTT. Translated, it gives CAISGHPGELFF.

The chain couples TRBV7-9 to TRBJ2-5, with D unresolved. V lost 5 bases and J lost 3, with 13 bases in between. This CDR3 has 14 amino acids. Germline values: CDR1 SEHNR, CDR2 FQNEAQ (reference sequence). The CDR3 nucleotides are TGTGCCAGCAGCCCCCCGGGTCAGAAAGAGACCCAGTACTTC. It encodes CASSPPGQKETQYF.